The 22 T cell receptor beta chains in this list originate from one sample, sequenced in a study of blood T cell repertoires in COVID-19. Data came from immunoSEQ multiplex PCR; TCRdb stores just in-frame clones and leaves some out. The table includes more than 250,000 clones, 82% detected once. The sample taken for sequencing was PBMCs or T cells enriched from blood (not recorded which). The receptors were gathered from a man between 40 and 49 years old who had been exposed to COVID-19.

CDR3 residues: CASSLLMAGGEAFF. CDR3 nucleotide sequence: TGTGCCAGCAGCTTATTAATGGCAGGGGGTGAAGCTTTCTTT. V usage is TRBV7-9 and J usage is TRBJ1-1; 7 bases fit TRBD1. The ends lost 2 bases at V and 7 bases at J; junction bases unmatched: 7. Germline-derived CDR1 and CDR2 are SEHNR and FQNEAQ (reference sequence). This CDR3 is built from 14 residues.

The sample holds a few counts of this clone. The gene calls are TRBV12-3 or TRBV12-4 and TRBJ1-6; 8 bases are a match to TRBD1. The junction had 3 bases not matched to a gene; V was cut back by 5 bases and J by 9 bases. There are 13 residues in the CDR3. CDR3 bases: TGTGCCAGCAGTCCCGGGACAGGTTCACCCCTCCACTTT. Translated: CASSPGTGSPLHF.

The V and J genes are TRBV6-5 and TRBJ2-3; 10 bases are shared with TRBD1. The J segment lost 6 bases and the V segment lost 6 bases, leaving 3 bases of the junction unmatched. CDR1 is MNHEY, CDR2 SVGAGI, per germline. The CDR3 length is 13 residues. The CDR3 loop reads CASRGTGVDTQYF. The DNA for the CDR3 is TGTGCCAGCAGGGGGACAGGGGTTGATACGCAGTATTTT.

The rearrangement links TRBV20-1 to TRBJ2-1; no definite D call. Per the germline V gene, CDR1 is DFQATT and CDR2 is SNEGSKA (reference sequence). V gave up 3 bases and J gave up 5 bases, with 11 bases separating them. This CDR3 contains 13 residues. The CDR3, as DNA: TGCAGTGCTAGTACTCGCGCTAACAATGAGCAGTTCTTC. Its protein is CSASTRANNEQFF.

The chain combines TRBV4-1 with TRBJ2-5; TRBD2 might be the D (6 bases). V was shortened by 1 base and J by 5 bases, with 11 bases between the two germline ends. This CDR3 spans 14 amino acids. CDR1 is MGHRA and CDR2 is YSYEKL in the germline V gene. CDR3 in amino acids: CASSQGRRGETQYF. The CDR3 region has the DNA TGCGCCAGCAGCCAAGGACGCCGGGGGGAGACCCAGTACTTC.

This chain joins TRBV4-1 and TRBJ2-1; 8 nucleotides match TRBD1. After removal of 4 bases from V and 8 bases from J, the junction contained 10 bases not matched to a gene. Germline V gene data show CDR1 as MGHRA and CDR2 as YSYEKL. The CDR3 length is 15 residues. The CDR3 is CASSRKVDREDEQFF. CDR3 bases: TGCGCCAGCAGCCGCAAAGTGGACAGGGAGGATGAGCAGTTCTTC.

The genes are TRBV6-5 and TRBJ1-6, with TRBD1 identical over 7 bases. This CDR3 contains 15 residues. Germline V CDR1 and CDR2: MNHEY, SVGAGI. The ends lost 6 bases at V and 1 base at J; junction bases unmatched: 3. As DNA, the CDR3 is TGTGCCAGCAGACACAGGGGATCCTATAATTCACCCCTCCACTTT. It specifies CASRHRGSYNSPLHF.

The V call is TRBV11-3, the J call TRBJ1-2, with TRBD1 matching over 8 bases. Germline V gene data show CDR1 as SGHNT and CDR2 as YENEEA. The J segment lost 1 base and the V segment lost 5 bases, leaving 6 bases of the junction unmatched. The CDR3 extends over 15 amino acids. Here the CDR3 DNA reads TGTGCCAGCAGCCCAGGGGGCGCGGATAACTATGGCTACACCTTC. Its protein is CASSPGGADNYGYTF.

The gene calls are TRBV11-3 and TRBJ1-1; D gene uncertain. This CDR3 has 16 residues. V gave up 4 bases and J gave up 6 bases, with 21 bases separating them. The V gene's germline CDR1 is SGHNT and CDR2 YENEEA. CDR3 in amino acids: CASSSISLGNGPEAFF. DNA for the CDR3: TGTGCCAGCAGCTCCATTTCCCTCGGGAACGGCCCTGAAGCTTTCTTT.

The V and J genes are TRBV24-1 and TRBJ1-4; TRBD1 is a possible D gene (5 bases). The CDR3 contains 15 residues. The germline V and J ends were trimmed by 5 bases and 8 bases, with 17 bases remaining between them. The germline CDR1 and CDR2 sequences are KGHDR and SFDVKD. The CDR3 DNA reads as TGTGCCACCAGTGGTGGACCAGGGTTACACGAAAAACTGTTTTTT. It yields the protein CATSGGPGLHEKLFF.

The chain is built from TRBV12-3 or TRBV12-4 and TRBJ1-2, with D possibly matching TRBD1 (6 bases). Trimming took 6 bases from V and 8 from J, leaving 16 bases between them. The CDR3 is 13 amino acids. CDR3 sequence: CASSKRQVPGYTF. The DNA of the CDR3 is TGTGCCAGCAGCAAAAGACAGGTTCCCGGCTACACCTTC.

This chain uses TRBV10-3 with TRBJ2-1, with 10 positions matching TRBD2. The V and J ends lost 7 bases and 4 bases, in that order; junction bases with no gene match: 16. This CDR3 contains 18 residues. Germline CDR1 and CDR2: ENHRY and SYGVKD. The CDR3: CAIKGGGFSGRMYNEQFF. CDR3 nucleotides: TGTGCCATCAAGGGAGGGGGCTTTAGCGGGAGGATGTACAATGAGCAGTTCTTC.

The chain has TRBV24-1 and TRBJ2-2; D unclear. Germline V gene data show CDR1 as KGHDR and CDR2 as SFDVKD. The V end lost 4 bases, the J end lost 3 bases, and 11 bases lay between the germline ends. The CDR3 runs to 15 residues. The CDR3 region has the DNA TGTGCCACCAGTGACGTGAGGCGACACACCGGGGAGCTGTTTTTT. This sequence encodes CATSDVRRHTGELFF.

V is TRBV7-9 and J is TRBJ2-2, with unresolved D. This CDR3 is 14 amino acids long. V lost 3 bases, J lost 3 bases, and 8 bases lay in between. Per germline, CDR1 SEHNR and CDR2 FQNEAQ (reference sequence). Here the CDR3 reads CASSLLSYTGELFF. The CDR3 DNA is TGTGCCAGCAGCTTGCTCAGTTACACCGGGGAGCTGTTTTTT.

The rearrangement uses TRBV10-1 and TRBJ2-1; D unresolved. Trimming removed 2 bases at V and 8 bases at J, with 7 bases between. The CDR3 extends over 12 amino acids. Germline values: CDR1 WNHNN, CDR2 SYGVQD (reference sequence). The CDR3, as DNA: TGCGCCAGCAGTGAGAACAGTGATGAGCAGTTCTTC. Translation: CASSENSDEQFF.

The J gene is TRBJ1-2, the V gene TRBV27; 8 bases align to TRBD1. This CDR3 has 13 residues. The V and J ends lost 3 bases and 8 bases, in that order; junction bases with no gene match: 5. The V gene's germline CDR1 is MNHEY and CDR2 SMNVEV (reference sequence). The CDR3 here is CASSFIRGRGYTF. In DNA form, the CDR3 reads TGTGCCAGCAGTTTCATCAGGGGGCGAGGCTACACCTTC.

CDR3 in DNA: TGCGCCAGCAGCCAAGACCTTAGATCGGGATACGAGCAGTACTTC. Its translation: CASSQDLRSGYEQYF. The genes are TRBV4-1 and TRBJ2-7; TRBD2 might be the D (5 bases). CDR1 is MGHRA and CDR2 is YSYEKL in the germline V gene. Trimming shortened V by 0 bases and J by 4 bases, and 13 bases separated the two germline ends. The CDR3 is 15 amino acids.

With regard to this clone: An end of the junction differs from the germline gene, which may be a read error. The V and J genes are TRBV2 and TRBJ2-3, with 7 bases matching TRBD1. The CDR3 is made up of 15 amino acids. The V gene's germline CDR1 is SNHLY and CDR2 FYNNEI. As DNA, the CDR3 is TGTGCCAGCAATGAACTGACAGGGCCCACAGATACGCAGTATTTT. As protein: CASNELTGPTDTQYF.

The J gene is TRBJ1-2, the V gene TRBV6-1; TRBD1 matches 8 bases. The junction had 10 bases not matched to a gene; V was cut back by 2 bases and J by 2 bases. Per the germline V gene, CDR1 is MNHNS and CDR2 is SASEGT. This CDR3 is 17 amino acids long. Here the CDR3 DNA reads TGTGCCAGCAGTGAATCTTTCCGGCGGGACAGGAACTATGGCTACACCTTC. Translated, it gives CASSESFRRDRNYGYTF.

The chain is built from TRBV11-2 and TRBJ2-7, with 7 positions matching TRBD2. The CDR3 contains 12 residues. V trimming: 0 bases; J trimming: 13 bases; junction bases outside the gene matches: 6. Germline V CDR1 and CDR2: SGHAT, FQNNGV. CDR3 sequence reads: CASSLETSNQYF. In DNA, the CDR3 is TGTGCCAGCAGCTTAGAGACTAGCAATCAATACTTC.

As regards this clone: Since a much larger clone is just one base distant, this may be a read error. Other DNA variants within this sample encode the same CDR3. The CDR3 nucleotides read TGTGCCAGCAGCCACCCGCTGAGATCCGATGGCTACACCTTC. This translates into CASSHPLRSDGYTF. The rearrangement links TRBV4-1 to TRBJ1-2; D is uncertain. Germline V lookup: CDR1 MGHRA, CDR2 YSYEKL. This CDR3 has 14 amino acids.

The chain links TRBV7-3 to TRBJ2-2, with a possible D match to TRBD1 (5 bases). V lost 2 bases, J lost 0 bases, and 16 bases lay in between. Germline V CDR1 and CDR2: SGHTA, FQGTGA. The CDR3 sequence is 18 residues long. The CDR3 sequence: CASSLVGAENANTGELFF. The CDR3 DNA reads TGTGCCAGCAGCTTAGTAGGGGCTGAAAACGCGAACACCGGGGAGCTGTTTTTT.